The T cell receptor beta chain under discussion was sequenced for a study of blood T cell repertoires in COVID-19. On the study more broadly: Material from acute and convalescent COVID-19 was sourced from the United States, Italy and Spain. PBMCs, B-cell-depleted T cells, or T cells provided the cDNA or gDNA that made up the material.

Original handling: The authors estimated nucleated cell counts from reference gene primer amplification. The method was immunoSEQ multiplex PCR; TCRdb's version includes in-frame clones alone and lacks a portion of them. V, J and clone size were drawn from that table, and D and trimming were deduced from the DNA. The sample shows about 150,000 clones, 85% to 90% of them seen only once. The specimen sequenced was peripheral blood. The sequence was collected from a man aged 80 or over with acute or convalescent COVID-19.

The chain's CDR3 is CASSPREDTQYF. DNA for the CDR3: TGTGCCAGCAGCCCACGCGAAGATACGCAGTATTTT. The chain links TRBV9 to TRBJ2-3; D is unresolved. Trimming left V 4 bases short and J 5 bases short, with 8 bases between. CDR1 and CDR2 (germline): SGDLS, YYNGEE. The CDR3 is 12 amino acids. Based on the CDR3 plus reference TRBV9 and TRBJ2-3, the full variable domain is DSGVTQTPKHLITATGQRVTLRCSPRSGDLSVYWYQQSLDQGLQFLIQYYNGEERAKGNILERFSAQQFPDLHSELNLSSLELGDSALYFCASSPREDTQYFGPGTRLTVL.